Following are 28 T cell receptor beta chains from one sample sequenced in a study of molecular identifiers for immune sequencing clone quantification. TCRdb redid the calling of the PCR reads with MiXCR, one entry per CDR3 protein. The sample consists of more than 550,000 distinct CDR3 sequences, approximately 24% of them appearing once. Source material: naive CD8+ T cells from blood, with Jurkat cell RNA spiked in. The subset denotes: FACS-sorted CD8+CD4-CCR7+CD45RA+ naive T cells. The receptors derive from a human donor in good health. Some libraries in this study had Jurkat cell RNA spiked in.

As to this clonotype: A read error may explain this, as a much larger clone is one base away. The chain uses TRBV6-2 or TRBV6-3 and TRBJ2-3; possible D gene TRBD2, 6 bases. The CDR3 length is 15 residues. The germline V and J ends were trimmed by 6 bases and 8 bases, with 21 bases remaining between them. Germline V lookup: CDR1 MNHEY, CDR2 SVGEGT. As DNA, the CDR3 is TGTGCCAGCAGGCGGGGCCCCGGGACCGGAGGTACGCAGTATTTT. It is translated as CASRRGPGTGGTQYF.

The CDR3 region is CAISEQWHYEQYF. In DNA form, the CDR3 reads TGTGCCATCAGTGAGCAATGGCACTACGAGCAGTACTTC. The chain recombines TRBV10-3 with TRBJ2-7; D ambiguous. Germline loops: CDR1 ENHRY, CDR2 SYGVKD. Trimming took 2 bases from V and 3 from J, leaving 8 bases between them. The CDR3 extends over 13 amino acids.

This clonotype was observed many times. The rearrangement uses TRBV19 and TRBJ1-2; D may be TRBD1 (5 bases). Trimming left V 9 bases short and J 6 bases short, with 11 bases between. Per the germline V gene, CDR1 is LNHDA and CDR2 is SQIVND (reference sequence). This CDR3 region has 11 residues. The CDR3 DNA reads as TGTGCCAGCCGGACAATAAATGGCTACACCTTC. Protein sequence: CASRTINGYTF. Supplemented by reference TRBV19 and TRBJ1-2, the full variable domain reads DGGITQSPKYLFRKEGQNVTLSCEQNLNHDAMYWYRQDPGQGLRLIYYSQIVNDFQKGDIAEGYSVSREKKESFPLTVTSAQKNPTAFYLCASRTINGYTFGSGTRLTVV.

For this clonotype: A read error may account for a junction end that differs from germline. The chain uses TRBV27 and TRBJ2-2, with D perhaps TRBD1 or TRBD2 (5 bases each). This CDR3 region has 15 residues. In germline, CDR1 is MNHEY, CDR2 SMNVEV (reference sequence). The CDR3 DNA is TGTGCCAGCAGTTTGTGGGGGATGAACACCGGGGAGCCGTTTTTT. Its protein product is CASSLWGMNTGEPFF.

Details on this clonotype: A much larger clone lies a single base off, so this may be a read error. This chain uses TRBV28 with TRBJ2-6; possibly TRBD2 for D (6 bases). The germline CDR1 and CDR2 sequences are MDHEN and SYDVKM. The V end was cut by 5 bases, the J end by 4 bases, with 18 bases between. CDR3 length: 17 residues. The CDR3 loop reads CASSLRRGGSGANVLTF. The CDR3 coding sequence is TGTGCCAGCAGTCTTCGAAGGGGAGGTTCGGGGGCCAACGTCCTGACTTTC. Full variable domain (missing parts from reference TRBV28 and TRBJ2-6): DVKVTQSSRYLVKRTGEKVFLECVQDMDHENMFWYRQDPGLGLRLIYFSYDVKMKEKGDIPEGYSVSREKKERFSLILESASTNQTSMYLCASSLRRGGSGANVLTFGAGSRLTVL.

The sample holds many counts of this clonotype. This chain links TRBV11-1 with TRBJ1-1; the D is unclear. Germline V gene data show CDR1 as SGHAT and CDR2 as FQDESV (reference sequence). Trimming stripped 5 bases from V and 12 bases from J, with 19 bases between. The CDR3 has 13 amino acids. CDR3 residues: CASSGMGSRHPFF. The CDR3 nucleotides are TGTGCCAGCAGCGGTATGGGATCTCGACACCCTTTCTTT.

At least ten counts were recorded for this clonotype. This rearrangement joins TRBV14 to TRBJ2-7; 11 nucleotides line up with TRBD2. The CDR3 contains 15 residues. Per germline, CDR1 SGHDN and CDR2 FVKESK. V dropped 4 bases and J dropped 0; count of bases not matched to a gene: 2. The CDR3 sequence: CASSRTSGPSYEQYF. DNA for the CDR3: TGTGCCAGCAGCCGGACTAGCGGGCCCTCCTACGAGCAGTACTTC.

CDR3 in DNA: TGTGCCAGCAGTTTATTATCCCGATCCTACGAGCAGTACTTC. This encodes CASSLLSRSYEQYF. V is TRBV28 and J is TRBJ2-7; D gene unclear. Deletions cut 1 base from V and 1 base from J, with 8 bases between. Per the germline V gene, CDR1 is MDHEN and CDR2 is SYDVKM. The CDR3 consists of 14 residues.

Comment on this clonotype: At one of its ends the junction is not consistent with the germline gene, which may arise from a read error. This sequence joins TRBV13 and TRBJ2-2, with D possibly TRBD2 on 7 matching bases. The germline V gene has CDR1 PRHDT and CDR2 FYEKMQ (reference sequence). The CDR3 extends over 14 amino acids. The CDR3 DNA sequence: TGTGTCAGCAGCCAAAGGGGGGGCACCGGGGAGCTGTTTTTT. Its translation is CVSSQRGGTGELFF.

This clonotype was detected only a few times. The gene calls are TRBV7-2 and TRBJ2-7; D perhaps matches TRBD1 (6 bases). V was cut by 4 bases and J by 6 bases, with 19 bases left in between. The CDR3 has 15 amino acids. CDR1 SGHTA and CDR2 FQGNSA come from the germline V gene. CDR3 DNA: TGTGCCAGCAGCTCGGCTACAGGGTTTTCCGGCGAGCAGTACTTC. This encodes CASSSATGFSGEQYF.

V is TRBV10-3 and J is TRBJ1-2, with D unclear. Germline CDR1 reads ENHRY; CDR2 reads SYGVKD. The CDR3 contains 14 residues. V lost 0 bases and J 7 bases, leaving 12 bases between the germline ends. The CDR3 reads CAISESPGRLGYTF. Here the CDR3 DNA reads TGTGCCATCAGTGAGTCGCCGGGGAGACTTGGCTACACCTTC.

A note on this clonotype: At one end, the junction sequence differs from germline, possibly due to a read error. The chain uses TRBV7-9 and TRBJ2-7; possible D gene TRBD1, 6 bases. The CDR3 has 12 residues. The V gene's germline CDR1 is SEHNR and CDR2 FQNEAQ (reference sequence). CDR3 bases: TGCGCCAGCAGCCACAGGGAGTTCGGGCAGTACTTC. It is translated as CASSHREFGQYF.

This clonotype was recorded a few times. The chain links TRBV7-9 to TRBJ2-3; D remains unclear. The germline V and J ends were trimmed by 5 bases and 2 bases, with 8 bases remaining between them. Germline CDR1 SEHNR, CDR2 FQNEAQ (reference sequence). This CDR3 is built from 13 residues. The CDR3 sequence is CASSRYPTDTQYF. The CDR3 nucleotides are TGTGCCAGCAGCCGTTATCCCACAGATACGCAGTATTTT.

As regards this clonotype: Possible read error: a much larger clone is one base away. This rearrangement joins TRBV6-5 to TRBJ1-5, with D possibly TRBD1 on 5 matching bases. Germline CDR1 and CDR2: MNHEY and SVGAGI. The germline V and J ends were trimmed by 4 bases and 6 bases, with 19 bases remaining between them. CDR3 length equals 16 residues. CDR3 sequence (DNA): TGTGCCAGCAGTTTCTCGGGGCCCCAGGGTGGTCAGCCCCAGCATTTT. Translating gives CASSFSGPQGGQPQHF.

The V and J genes are TRBV10-3 and TRBJ2-2; 11 nucleotides match TRBD2. The CDR3 is 16 amino acids. In germline, CDR1 is ENHRY, CDR2 SYGVKD. With V trimmed by 9 bases and J by 5 bases, 11 bases remained unmatched. The CDR3 DNA sequence: TGTGCCATTTCCGTAGCGGGGGGGATCAGGACCGGGGAGCTGTTTTTT. This encodes CAISVAGGIRTGELFF.

Turning to this clonotype: A much larger clone sits a single nucleotide away, making a read error possible. The chain employs TRBV24-1 and TRBJ2-1, with D perhaps matching TRBD1 (5 bases). Looked up from germline, CDR1 is KGHDR and CDR2 is SFDVKD. This CDR3 comprises 15 residues. The CDR3 DNA is TGTCCCACCAGTGACCGGACGCAGGGCTACAATGAGCAGTTCTTC. Translation: CPTSDRTQGYNEQFF.

This chain connects TRBV18 to TRBJ2-5; D may be TRBD1 or TRBD2 (5 bases each). The CDR3 is 14 residues long. Trimming took 4 bases from V and 5 from J, leaving 14 bases between them. Germline-derived CDR1 and CDR2 are KGHSH and LQKENI. In DNA, the CDR3 is TGTGCCAGCTCACTACCGGCCTGGGGGGAGACCCAGTACTTC. Protein product: CASSLPAWGETQYF.

A few counts support this clonotype. This sequence joins TRBV27 and TRBJ2-1, with 12 bases lining up with TRBD2. The CDR3 totals 19 residues. From germline, CDR1 is MNHEY and CDR2 SMNVEV (reference sequence). Germline trimming cut 3 bases from V and 9 bases from J; bases unmatched to any gene: 18. The CDR3 here is CASSFPTGASGRAVSEQFF. CDR3 bases: TGTGCCAGCAGTTTTCCGACGGGCGCTAGCGGGAGGGCCGTCTCTGAGCAGTTCTTC.

The chain joins TRBV7-9 to TRBJ1-5; D remains unclear. The length of the CDR3 is 13 residues. The V and J ends lost 4 bases and 5 bases respectively, with 9 bases between them. Germline-derived CDR1 and CDR2 are SEHNR and FQNEAQ (reference sequence). The CDR3 coding sequence is TGTGCCAGCAGCTCCCCGCTGGATCAGCCCCAGCATTTT. It specifies CASSSPLDQPQHF.

Note on this clonotype: It may be a read error: a sequence one base away is much more abundant. V and J are TRBV27 and TRBJ2-7, with D perhaps matching TRBD2 (5 bases). Germline V gene data show CDR1 as MNHEY and CDR2 as SMNVEV (reference sequence). The CDR3 has 14 residues. The CDR3 protein is CASGFERFGYEQYF. For the CDR3, the DNA is TGTGCCAGCGGTTTCGAGCGGTTCGGCTACGAGCAGTACTTC.

To note about this clonotype: The CDR3 does not end in the conserved phenylalanine or tryptophan, so this is likely a read error. The chain carries TRBV12-3 or TRBV12-4 and TRBJ1-1, with TRBD1 matching over 11 bases. With V trimmed by 2 bases and J by 5 bases, 7 bases remained unmatched. This CDR3 contains 16 residues. The CDR3 DNA reads TGTGCCAGCAGTTTACAAAAGGGACAGGGGGAGACTGAAGCTTTCTCT. Translation: CASSLQKGQGETEAFS.

The chain recombines TRBV4-3 with TRBJ1-6, with D hard to call. The CDR3 loop spans 14 amino acids. CDR1 LGHNA and CDR2 YSLEER come from the germline V gene. Trimming took 4 bases from V and 8 from J, leaving 12 bases between them. The CDR3 DNA follows: TGCGCCAGCAGCCCCCGGACGGCCCATTCACCCCTCCACTTT. Amino acids: CASSPRTAHSPLHF.

Remarks on this clonotype: Since a much larger clone is just one base distant, this may be a read error. The DNA for the CDR3 is TGTGCCAGCAGTGAGCCCCTCGGCCGGGGGGGTGGGGCAGATACGCAGTATTTT. This translates into CASSEPLGRGGGADTQYF. The J gene is TRBJ2-3, the V gene TRBV25-1; 8 bases align to TRBD2. The J segment lost 4 bases and the V segment lost 3 bases, leaving 15 bases of the junction unmatched. The CDR3 consists of 18 residues. Germline V CDR1 and CDR2: MGHDK, SYGVNS.

The J gene is TRBJ2-3, the V gene TRBV2; a weak D match, TRBD2 (5 bases). There are 15 residues in the CDR3. Per germline, CDR1 SNHLY and CDR2 FYNNEI. Deletions cut 8 bases from V and 0 bases from J, with 15 bases between. CDR3 coding DNA: TGTGCCAGCCCCGGGGTCTTTCCTAGCACAGATACGCAGTATTTT. It translates to CASPGVFPSTDTQYF.

This clonotype showed up many times. This sequence joins TRBV7-9 and TRBJ1-1; tentative D call: TRBD1 (5 bases). This CDR3 comprises 15 residues. Trimming shortened V by 5 bases and J by 5 bases, and 18 bases separated the two germline ends. Germline V gene lookup returns CDR1 SEHNR and CDR2 FQNEAQ (reference sequence). In DNA form, the CDR3 reads TGTGCCAGCAGCCTGCACGGAGGGGACGGGACTGAAGCTTTCTTT. Residues: CASSLHGGDGTEAFF.

Many counts were recorded for this clonotype. The J gene is TRBJ2-3, the V gene TRBV7-7, with D perhaps given as TRBD1 or TRBD2 (5 bases each). Trimming took 2 bases from V and 6 from J, leaving 12 bases between them. The germline gives CDR1 SSHAT, CDR2 FNYEAQ (reference sequence). The CDR3 is made up of 14 amino acids. CDR3 loop: CASSLRGPDDTQYF. The CDR3 coding sequence is TGTGCCAGCAGCTTACGGGGACCCGACGATACGCAGTATTTT.

This clonotype was seen only a few times. DNA of the CDR3: TGTGCCATCAGTGGGGCGGGGGGGCCTCAAGATACGCAGTATTTT. Residues: CAISGAGGPQDTQYF. The chain links TRBV10-3 to TRBJ2-3; 9 bases fit TRBD2. V trimming: 4 bases; J trimming: 5 bases; junction bases outside the gene matches: 7. The CDR3 covers 15 residues. CDR1 and CDR2 (germline): ENHRY, SYGVKD.

This clonotype showed up just a few times. The rearrangement links TRBV2 to TRBJ2-1, with 10 bases matching TRBD2. Germline values: CDR1 SNHLY, CDR2 FYNNEI. V shed 7 bases and J 7 bases; nucleotides not matched to a gene: 13. This CDR3 comprises 16 residues. CDR3 protein: CASTRLLAGDQNEQFF. CDR3 nucleotide sequence: TGTGCCAGCACAAGGCTCCTAGCGGGAGATCAGAATGAGCAGTTCTTC.